This TCR beta chain derives from a study of blood T cell repertoires in COVID-19. About the research overall: Whether acute or convalescent, the COVID-19 samples came from the United States, Italy and Spain. Sources were T cells, B-cell-depleted T cells, or PBMCs; the material itself was cDNA or gDNA.

V was clipped by 4 bases and J by 0 bases; unmatched bases: 9. Germline loops: CDR1 SGHTA, CDR2 FQGNSA. This CDR3 region has 18 residues. Authors' methods: Scientists estimated how many nucleated cells there were by amplifying reference gene primers. TCRdb keeps only in-frame clones here, not all; method: immunoSEQ multiplex PCR. V and J calls and clone size are those listed in that table; D and trimming were worked out from the DNA. The table records 40,000 to 50,000 clones, roughly 91% of them present only once. This TCR was recovered from a human donor in a cohort sampled during active COVID-19. Sequenced input: peripheral blood. The chain joins TRBV7-2 to TRBJ1-5; 10 positions agree with TRBD1. The CDR3 nucleotides are TGTGCCAGCAGCTACCGGGACAGGGGCCTTTATAGCAATCAGCCCCAGCATTTT. This codes for CASSYRDRGLYSNQPQHF.